The rows below give T cell receptor beta chains drawn from one sample of a study of blood T cell repertoires in COVID-19. The repertoire was sequenced with immunoSEQ multiplex PCR; TCRdb's copy has only in-frame clones and lacks some. This table holds fewer than 700,000 clones, 85% to 90% found once. The sequencing sample was made of peripheral blood. These receptors originate from a woman aged 50 to 65 with COVID-19, enrolled during active disease. CDR3s leave out the opening cysteine and the closing phenylalanine or tryptophan. Each record gives: J gene, D gene, clone size, V gene, CDR3 protein. D genes are given only for firm matches. Size is stated for part of the rows, as once, few or many counts, or as a class when the clone is expanded.

TRBJ2-3,NA,once,TRBV29-1,SARTADTQY
TRBJ1-2,NA,NA,TRBV12-3/TRBV12-4,ASSLPSSYGYT
TRBJ1-1,TRBD1,once,TRBV6-5,ALTGQGKNTEAF
TRBJ2-5,TRBD1,NA,TRBV9,ASSSGQGQETQY
TRBJ2-3,NA,NA,TRBV3-1/TRBV3-2,ASSLATDTQY
TRBJ2-1,TRBD2,NA,TRBV2,ASSEMTSGTYNEQF
TRBJ1-1,NA,NA,TRBV5-5,ASSYLGQPMNTEAF
TRBJ2-4,NA,NA,TRBV10-1,ASSPGSKNIQY
TRBJ1-1,NA,NA,TRBV3-1/TRBV3-2,ASSRGTGATEAF
TRBJ2-3,TRBD2,NA,TRBV3-1/TRBV3-2,AAGEGSTDTQY
TRBJ1-1,TRBD1,NA,TRBV24-1,ATSDLRGPGAEAF
TRBJ2-3,NA,NA,TRBV28,ASSSLEGDSTDTQY
TRBJ2-2,TRBD2,NA,TRBV3-1/TRBV3-2,ASSQERGRVTGELF
TRBJ2-6,NA,NA,TRBV28,ASSLRQFSGANVLT
TRBJ1-1,NA,NA,TRBV3-1/TRBV3-2,ASTPRGEAEAF
TRBJ1-6,NA,NA,TRBV6-5,ASSYSTEFNSPLH
TRBJ2-7,NA,NA,TRBV30,AWSLPSYEQY
TRBJ2-1,TRBD1,NA,TRBV11-2,ASSSLDRVGNEQF
TRBJ1-2,NA,NA,TRBV6-1,ASSEALRGAANGYT
TRBJ1-1,NA,NA,TRBV19,ASSAGGLPNTEAF
TRBJ1-1,NA,once,TRBV28,ASSLSATLEGTEAF
TRBJ1-4,NA,NA,TRBV5-4,ATKDSSEKLF
TRBJ1-2,NA,few,TRBV18,ASSPWTSEGARGYT
TRBJ2-7,TRBD1,NA,TRBV7-9,ASSLSRDSSYEQY
TRBJ1-5,NA,few,TRBV24-1,ATSATGGGVSNQPQH
TRBJ2-5,TRBD2,NA,TRBV9,ASSVAGLAEETQY
TRBJ2-1,NA,NA,TRBV3-1/TRBV3-2,ASSPQANPEQF
TRBJ2-7,NA,NA,TRBV6-5,ASSYSPQDSYEQY
TRBJ1-1,NA,NA,TRBV9,ASSPARGGRETEAF
TRBJ2-7,TRBD1,NA,TRBV6-5,ASTEGAWGPYEQY
TRBJ1-5,NA,NA,TRBV28,ASSLRGDQPQH
TRBJ2-3,NA,NA,TRBV5-4,ASSPGGSGGTDTQY
TRBJ1-5,NA,NA,TRBV20-1,SASRSGQPQH
TRBJ2-7,TRBD2,NA,TRBV3-1/TRBV3-2,ASTFPGGTYEQY
TRBJ1-1,NA,NA,TRBV5-1,ASSPRESDTEAF
TRBJ2-3,TRBD2,once,TRBV7-2,ASSVRLAGGTDTQY
TRBJ2-2,TRBD2,NA,TRBV2,ASRALAGTGELF
TRBJ1-1,NA,NA,TRBV7-6,ASSQKLEGPPPHEAF
TRBJ1-5,TRBD1,few,TRBV19,ASSPQTGLSRQPQH
TRBJ1-1,NA,NA,TRBV18,ASSPVGGTEAF
TRBJ1-6,NA,few,TRBV28,ASSYSNSPLH
TRBJ2-3,TRBD2,NA,TRBV7-3,ASSSGLAGATDTQY
TRBJ1-5,TRBD1,NA,TRBV7-8,ASSLQTGGNQPQH
TRBJ2-3,TRBD2,NA,TRBV5-1,ASAPAYQRGGTDTQY
TRBJ2-2,TRBD2,once,TRBV4-2,ASSQDSGGAAGELF
TRBJ1-1,NA,NA,TRBV6-6,ASSRQAEAF
TRBJ1-6,TRBD1,NA,TRBV3-1/TRBV3-2,ASSKGQGGNSPLH
TRBJ1-3,NA,NA,TRBV10-3,AISAMTDSGNTIY
TRBJ2-3,TRBD1,NA,TRBV5-6,AGNRGLVADTQY
TRBJ2-1,TRBD1,NA,TRBV12-5,ASGTGTGADEQF
TRBJ2-7,TRBD2,NA,TRBV6-1,ASSDREVLY
TRBJ1-2,NA,NA,TRBV5-4,ASSSYRANYGYT
TRBJ1-2,NA,NA,TRBV9,ASSIQGTYGYT
TRBJ2-7,TRBD1,NA,TRBV10-2,ASRQGSEQY